One sample yielded the 11 T cell receptor beta chains listed below, sequenced in a study of blood T cell repertoires in COVID-19. Sequencing was performed with immunoSEQ multiplex PCR; in TCRdb, only in-frame clones are kept and a portion is missing. This sample has some 190,000 clones, with 86% found just once. The sample was PBMCs or T cells enriched from blood (not recorded which). Receptors were obtained from a man aged 40-55 years with acute COVID-19.

This chain joins TRBV3-1 (or the pseudogene TRBV3-2) and TRBJ2-1, with D possibly matching TRBD2 (6 bases). The CDR3 runs to 16 residues. The V and J ends lost 2 bases and 7 bases respectively, with 18 bases between them. CDR1 is LGHDT and CDR2 is YNNKEL in the germline V gene (reference sequence). CDR3 amino acids: CASSQPTPLGGNEQFF. In nucleotides, the CDR3 is TGTGCCAGCAGCCAACCGACACCACTTGGGGGGAATGAGCAGTTCTTC.

J is TRBJ2-7 and V is TRBV5-5; 8 bases match TRBD1. Per germline, CDR1 SGHKS and CDR2 YYEKEE (reference sequence). The V gene end was trimmed by 1 base and the J gene end by 4 bases; junction bases not matched to a gene: 10. The length of the CDR3 is 16 residues. CDR3 amino acids: CASSLTYRGYGYEQYF. In DNA form, the CDR3 reads TGTGCCAGCAGCTTGACTTACAGGGGGTACGGGTACGAGCAGTACTTC.

The V call is TRBV7-5, the J call TRBJ1-6; TRBD1, as called in the table, went unchecked against the DNA. TRBV7-5 is a recognized pseudogene. The CDR3 spans 14 residues. CDR3 bases: TGTGCCAGCCTTGAGAACAGGGGAGGTTCACCCCTCCACTTT. Translation: CASLENRGGSPLHF.

V is TRBV3-1 (or the pseudogene TRBV3-2) and J is TRBJ2-3, with TRBD2 matching 10 bases. CDR1 is LGHDT, CDR2 YNNKEL, per germline (reference sequence). This CDR3 is 17 amino acids long. Germline trimming cut 0 bases from V and 6 bases from J; bases unmatched to any gene: 9. The CDR3 sequence is CASSQEEAGGIADTQYF. As DNA, the CDR3 is TGTGCCAGCAGCCAAGAGGAAGCGGGAGGGATTGCGGATACGCAGTATTTT.

This chain links TRBV28 with TRBJ2-1, with D possibly being TRBD2 (5 bases). Trimming removed 6 bases from V and 1 base from J, with 16 bases in between. This CDR3 is 16 amino acids long. Germline values: CDR1 MDHEN, CDR2 SYDVKM. CDR3 in amino acids: CASRSGSIESYNEQFF. In DNA, the CDR3 is TGTGCCAGCAGAAGCGGTAGCATCGAGTCCTACAATGAGCAGTTCTTC.

This clone was seen just once. The J gene is TRBJ1-5, the V gene TRBV28; D is possibly TRBD1 (5 bases). Trimming took 6 bases from V and 4 from J, leaving 13 bases between them. Germline V gene lookup returns CDR1 MDHEN and CDR2 SYDVKM. The CDR3 extends over 14 amino acids. The CDR3 region is CASSDLRDNQPQHF. The CDR3 coding sequence is TGTGCCAGCAGCGACCTCAGGGATAATCAGCCCCAGCATTTT.

This clone was seen just once. CDR3 sequence (DNA): TGCGCCAGCAGCGTCGACAGGGCCCAAGAGCAGTACTTC. Protein sequence: CASSVDRAQEQYF. This sequence joins TRBV10-1 and TRBJ2-7; 7 nucleotides agree with TRBD1. J gave up 7 bases and V 6 bases, and 9 bases lay outside the gene matches. This CDR3 region has 13 residues. Germline V CDR1 and CDR2: WNHNN, SYGVQD (reference sequence).

The rearrangement uses TRBV7-9 and TRBJ1-5, with D possibly being TRBD1 (5 bases). Trimming took off 4 bases at V and 0 bases at J, with 13 bases between the two ends. The CDR3 runs 16 residues. Germline V gene lookup returns CDR1 SEHNR and CDR2 FQNEAQ (reference sequence). CDR3 DNA sequence: TGTGCCAGCAGCTCGGGGGAGATTTTTAGCAATCAGCCCCAGCATTTT. This sequence encodes CASSSGEIFSNQPQHF.

V gene TRBV7-9 combines with J gene TRBJ2-7, with 7 bases matching TRBD2. The CDR3 length is 12 residues. Germline lookup yields CDR1 SEHNR and CDR2 FQNEAQ (reference sequence). The V gene end was trimmed by 5 bases and the J gene end by 7 bases; junction bases not matched to a gene: 5. CDR3 DNA sequence: TGTGCCAGCAGCCACCCGGGGGGAGAGCAGTACTTC. It codes for CASSHPGGEQYF.

The chain carries TRBV28 and TRBJ1-3; D possibly corresponds to TRBD1 (6 bases). Germline V gene data show CDR1 as MDHEN and CDR2 as SYDVKM. Trimming took off 8 bases at V and 3 bases at J, with 14 bases between the two ends. The length of the CDR3 is 14 residues. The CDR3 DNA reads as TGTGCCAGCCGGGGAGGGGGGGATGGAAACACCATATATTTT. Translation: CASRGGGDGNTIYF.

The chain combines TRBV11-3 with TRBJ2-1; D is uncertain. The V end lost 5 bases, the J end lost 5 bases, and 10 bases lay between the germline ends. Germline CDR1 SGHNT, CDR2 YENEEA. The CDR3 spans 13 residues. CDR3: CASSPRLDNEQFF. In nucleotides, the CDR3 is TGTGCCAGCAGCCCCCGTTTAGACAATGAGCAGTTCTTC.